These T cell receptor beta chains were read from a single sample in a study of blood T cells in healthy people across ages. One entry per CDR3 protein results from TCRdb running MiXCR on the 5' RACE reads. The sample has 1.5 million to 2 million distinct CDR3 sequences; 28% are singletons. Input material: blood. Receptors originate from a woman in her 30s in good health. The CDR3 runs from the conserved cysteine through the conserved F or W. D genes are given only for firm matches. Clone size is shown for a subset of rows, as once, few, many or a class of expanded clone.

>few|TRBJ2-3|-|TRBV7-9
CASTPRDGTDTQYF
TGTGCCAGCACTCCCAGAGATGGCACAGATACGCAGTATTTT
>-|TRBJ2-2|-|TRBV6-2/TRBV6-3
CASSYLLNTGELFF
TGTGCCAGCAGTTATCTCCTGAACACCGGGGAGCTGTTTTTT
>many|TRBJ2-7|-|TRBV2
CASRATSASTYEQYF
TGTGCCAGCAGGGCGACGTCGGCATCTACCTACGAGCAGTACTTC
>many|TRBJ2-7|-|TRBV7-9
CASSLAASYEQYF
TGTGCCAGCAGCTTAGCGGCCTCCTACGAGCAGTACTTC
>-|TRBJ1-6|TRBD1|TRBV7-8
CATGSSYNSPLHF
TGTGCGACAGGGAGCTCCTATAATTCACCCCTCCACTTT
>-|TRBJ2-3|-|TRBV5-1
CASSSVSSGDTQYF
TGCGCCAGCAGCTCGGTGTCATCCGGTGATACGCAGTATTTT
>-|TRBJ2-1|-|TRBV20-1
CSAKPAGSNNEQFF
TGCAGTGCTAAACCCGCGGGGTCCAATAATGAGCAGTTCTTC
>few|TRBJ2-7|TRBD2|TRBV20-1
CSASTGTRVSEQYF
TGCAGTGCTTCCACCGGGACTAGAGTTTCCGAGCAGTACTTC
>-|TRBJ1-1|-|TRBV20-1
CSARSPQDTEAFF
TGCAGTGCTAGAAGTCCCCAGGACACTGAAGCTTTCTTT
>few|TRBJ1-2|TRBD1|TRBV6-1
CASSPGTVGYTF
TGTGCCAGCAGTCCAGGGACAGTTGGCTACACCTTC
>-|TRBJ1-1|-|TRBV2
CASSEGRGGTEAFF
TGTGCCAGCAGTGAAGGCCGAGGAGGGACTGAAGCTTTCTTT
>few|TRBJ2-3|TRBD1|TRBV7-9
CASSVGQGAADTQYF
TGTGCCAGCAGCGTGGGACAGGGGGCGGCAGATACGCAGTATTTT
>-|TRBJ2-3|-|TRBV7-9
CASSLAWEHSTDTQYF
TGTGCCAGCAGCTTAGCATGGGAGCACAGCACAGATACGCAGTATTTT
>-|TRBJ2-6|TRBD2|TRBV7-9
CASTLGGAGANVLTF
TGTGCCAGCACCCTGGGGGGGGCTGGGGCCAACGTCCTGACTTTC
>few|TRBJ1-5|-|TRBV7-2
CANSIGRDQPQHF
TGTGCCAACAGCATCGGGAGAGATCAGCCCCAGCATTTT
>many|TRBJ2-5|TRBD1|TRBV20-1
CSARVGDRGTRETQYF
TGCAGTGCTAGAGTCGGGGACAGGGGAACACGAGAGACCCAGTACTTC
>few|TRBJ1-2|-|TRBV5-6
CASSLVPQAQHYGYTF
TGTGCCAGCAGCTTGGTTCCCCAGGCCCAACACTATGGCTACACCTTC
>few|TRBJ1-2|-|TRBV28
CASEAGALSGYTF
TGTGCCAGCGAAGCAGGGGCGCTTAGTGGCTACACCTTC
>-|TRBJ1-6|-|TRBV9
CASSVGGVDSPLHF
TGTGCCAGCAGCGTAGGGGGGGTAGATTCACCCCTCCACTTT
>many|TRBJ2-7|TRBD1|TRBV7-9
CASSPRGTGPTYEQYF
TGTGCCAGCAGCCCCAGGGGGACAGGGCCTACCTACGAGCAGTACTTC
>-|TRBJ2-1|TRBD2|TRBV20-1
CSATPSGTSGGTSYNEQFF
TGCAGTGCAACTCCATCCGGGACTAGCGGGGGGACCTCCTACAATGAGCAGTTCTTC
>-|TRBJ2-1|-|TRBV5-1
CASSLVGGYSYNEQFF
TGCGCCAGCAGCTTGGTAGGGGGGTATTCCTACAATGAGCAGTTCTTC
>-|TRBJ2-7|TRBD2|TRBV5-1
CASSSPSGISSYEQYF
TGCGCCAGCAGCTCCCCAAGCGGGATAAGCTCCTACGAGCAGTACTTC
>few|TRBJ2-5|TRBD1|TRBV5-5
CASSWGTGRVSSVETQYF
TGTGCCAGCAGCTGGGGGACAGGCCGGGTTAGCTCGGTCGAGACCCAGTACTTC
>many|TRBJ2-7|-|TRBV7-9
CASSLGLDEQYF
TGTGCCAGCAGCTTAGGTTTGGACGAGCAGTACTTC
>-|TRBJ1-1|-|TRBV7-2
CATLPGHQNTEAFF
TGTGCCACCTTACCGGGACACCAGAACACTGAAGCTTTCTTT
>-|TRBJ2-3|-|TRBV20-1
CSARDTSCTQYF
TGCAGTGCCCGGGACACTAGCTGTACACAGTATTTT
>-|TRBJ2-3|TRBD1|TRBV12-3/TRBV12-4
CASSLGTGVADAQYF
TGTGCCAGCAGTTTAGGGACAGGGGTGGCAGATGCGCAGTATTTT
>few|TRBJ1-1|-|TRBV7-2
CASSLVPAEAFF
TGTGCCAGCAGCTTAGTACCAGCTGAAGCTTTCTTT
>-|TRBJ1-5|TRBD1|TRBV5-1
CASSSGTGYQPQHF
TGCGCCAGCAGCTCTGGGACAGGGTACCAGCCCCAGCATTTT
>few|TRBJ2-2|-|TRBV4-1
CASSQVLGTGELFF
TGCGCCAGCAGCCAAGTTCTCGGGACCGGGGAGCTGTTTTTT
>-|TRBJ1-1|TRBD1|TRBV7-2
CASSLSNRGGEAFF
TGTGCCAGCAGCTTATCAAACAGGGGCGGTGAAGCTTTCTTT
>few|TRBJ2-5|TRBD2|TRBV6-5
CASSYRGTSGRARQETQYF
TGTGCCAGCAGTTACCGCGGGACTAGCGGGAGGGCCCGCCAAGAGACCCAGTACTTC
>-|TRBJ2-1|TRBD2|TRBV4-1
CASSQFGGLATYNEQFF
TGCGCCAGCAGCCAATTCGGGGGACTAGCGACCTACAATGAGCAGTTCTTC
>few|TRBJ2-2|TRBD1|TRBV7-9
CASSSGTGAVTGELFF
TGTGCCAGCAGCTCCGGGACAGGGGCGGTCACCGGGGAGCTGTTTTTT
>-|TRBJ1-2|TRBD1|TRBV20-1
CSATADRGTSYTF
TGCAGTGCTACCGCGGACAGGGGGACGAGCTACACCTTC
>few|TRBJ2-5|-|TRBV7-9
CASSLEALQYF
TGTGCCAGCAGCTTAGAAGCCCTACAGTACTTC
>-|TRBJ2-4|-|TRBV20-1
CRASLGGNIQYF
TGCAGGGCCAGCCTTGGCGGAAACATTCAGTACTTC
>many|TRBJ1-1|-|TRBV18
CASSPLARDTEAFF
TGTGCCAGCTCACCACTTGCAAGGGACACTGAAGCTTTCTTT
>-|TRBJ2-3|TRBD1|TRBV24-1
CATSDGGQGNSTDTQYF
TGTGCCACCAGTGATGGGGGACAGGGAAATAGCACAGATACGCAGTATTTT
>-|TRBJ2-3|-|TRBV11-2
CASSSWTHADTQYF
TGTGCCAGCAGCTCCTGGACCCATGCGGATACGCAGTATTTT
>-|TRBJ1-5|-|TRBV30
CAWNGGSNQPQHF
TGTGCCTGGAACGGAGGCAGCAATCAGCCCCAGCATTTT
>-|TRBJ2-2|TRBD1|TRBV12-3/TRBV12-4
CASSPRDRLTGELFF
TGTGCCAGCAGTCCGAGGGACAGGCTCACCGGGGAGCTGTTTTTT
>-|TRBJ2-1|-|TRBV7-3
CASSPSGGVFSEQFF
TGTGCCAGCAGTCCGAGTGGTGGGGTGTTTAGTGAGCAGTTCTTC
>many|TRBJ1-4|-|TRBV29-1
CSVELATNEKLFF
TGCAGCGTTGAATTAGCAACTAATGAAAAACTGTTTTTT